The clone carrying this TCR beta chain was seen more than once but under ten times. Its cognate antigen is unknown. CDR1 and CDR2 from the germline V gene are SGHDT and YYEEEE. Between the trimmed V and J ends, which lost 1 base and 5 bases, there was a span of 15 bases. The CDR3 is 15 residues long. The record originates from a study of CD8+ T cells in alopecia areata. For the study at large: Administration of oral tofacitinib to treated patients was at 5 to 10 mg twice daily. Study-level findings and limits: Against the mouse data, patients shared TCRs less clearly, possibly for HLA reasons. As there was one nonresponder, how baseline CD8+ expansion relates to response remains uncertain.

In each case, RNA was isolated and then reverse transcribed into cDNA as the sequencing template. TCRdb keeps only in-frame clones here, not all; method: immunoSEQ multiplex PCR. The sample consists of about 180,000 clones, about 47% of them appearing once. Noted treatment: oral pan-JAK inhibitor, 5-10 mg twice daily. Sample: CD8+ T cells sorted from blood, taken at roughly week 52, from a patient treated with tofacitinib. The rearrangement links TRBV5-6 to TRBJ2-5, with D unclear. The receptor was derived from a human donor with alopecia areata. The CDR3 bases are TGTGCCAGCAGCTTGAGGGTAATGGGAAGGGAGACCCAGTACTTC. This sequence encodes CASSLRVMGRETQYF.